This TCR beta chain was found in a study of shared clonotypes between healthy human individuals (dated by TCRdb to the early 2020s). About the investigation overall: The cohort included three men and two women between 18 and 49 years of age. For each donor, three plates each were used for CD4 naive and CD4 memory, two plates were used for CD8 naive, and one plate was used for CD8 memory. To estimate repertoire size and how much clonotypes are shared between individuals, the study performed deep sequencing of blood TCR repertoires from a few healthy adults. Different laboratories and diverse techniques were used to prepare libraries and sequence TCR repertoires, to increase sequencing depth and limit assay-specific biases. Each donor's leukapheresis produced roughly between roughly 0.94 and 9.5 billion PBMCs. What the authors observed across the whole study: Clonotypes shared by all four sorted-subset donors showed higher generation probabilities than non-shared clonotypes. Sampling was limited to blood, and TCR repertoires in tissue likely differ from TCR repertoires in blood. Across a few donors, roughly 5% of naive CD4, roughly 3.4% of naive CD8, 2% to 2.5% of memory CD4, and around 0.4% of memory CD8 clonotypes were shared. Even with the large sequencing depth, rarefaction of the sorted-subset datasets indicated that sequencing was incomplete. Because the study included a small number of donors, the genetic and exposure-history diversity represented was limited. Estimated clonotype richness was generally larger for naive than for memory subsets. Based on pairwise subsampling, the degree of clonotype sharing among donors was expected to be affected by sequencing depth.

CDR1 and CDR2, looked up from the germline V gene, are MDHEN and SYDVKM. The trim is 3 bases for V and 1 base for J, with a gap of 6 bases between the germline ends. Measured from the cysteine to the phenylalanine, the CDR3 is 13 residues long. Only the CDR3 DNA stays, 39 bases, in frame from base 1. Donors were healthy HIV-negative adults with no recently reported acute infections or vaccinations. Every donor was a Caucasian adult living in Nashville, Tennessee, USA. The CD8 memory samples were a combination of magnetically selected CD45RO+ cells and CCR7-negative CD45RA+ effector memory (TemRA) cells. After blood collection by leukapheresis, PBMCs were isolated using Ficoll-Histopaque density gradient centrifugation and then cryopreserved in the vapor phase of liquid nitrogen. Analytical flow cytometry was used to check the purity and quantity of each magnetically sorted T cell population. Genomic DNA was isolated from each sorted fraction and quantified by UV absorbance on a Nanodrop 2000c.

To note about this clone: What this receptor recognizes is not known. The sample holds no much larger clone one base away, and base qualities are not on file.

Using the deep immunoSEQ assay, multiplex PCR amplified TCR CDR3 regions from genomic DNA. Extracted genomic DNA from each cell subset was spread evenly across all wells of several immunoSEQ 96-well plates, with each plate serving as a replicate. For sorted subsets, approximately 0.2 ug of genomic DNA, equivalent to roughly 33,000 T cell genomes, went into each replicate PCR. Purified libraries were measured with a Qubit 3.0 fluorometer, size-checked on a Bioanalyzer 2100, and measured again with the KAPA Library Quantification kit. Every immunoSEQ 96-well plate was sequenced on a dedicated single-read 150-cycle Illumina NextSeq 550 flow cell. As for how the authors treated the data: Because only junctional sequences without quality scores were contained in the immunoSEQ output, filtering matching that applied to full-length reads could not be performed. Sequences were annotated with PyIR, a Python wrapper for IgBLAST v1.9, using IMGT germline references to assign V/J genes and CDR3. Any read was removed if the V/J assignment was weak (E-value above 1e-6), the CDR3 was missing, or the read contained stop codons, out-of-frame junctions, or ambiguous translated residues. V3J clonotypes were defined as sequences sharing the same inferred V gene, J gene, and CDR3 amino acid sequence. The percentage overlap between two repertoires was calculated by dividing the number of shared unique clonotypes by the size of the smaller repertoire. Repertoire richness was assessed with RTK rarefaction, the Chao1 estimator, and Recon v2.1 estimates of unobserved clonotypes. Generation probabilities for all TCRbeta clonotypes obtained by the gDNA method from several donors were computed using OLGA. Entries here come from immuneACCESS through TCRdb and include only in-frame sequences with V and J called. Some clones fail to appear in such tables; in the studies checked, an unresolved V gene covers under half of the shortfall, and the cause of the remainder is unknown. The V and J calls and clone size are taken from that table; D and trimming were inferred from the DNA. This sample has under 150,000 clones in its table, and approximately 70% of those were observed once. The leading ten clones occupy around 23% of the sample.

The chain links TRBV28 with TRBJ1-2, with an unclear D gene assignment. The sequence derives from a woman aged 30 to 39 in good health. Sequencing used memory CD8+ T cells sorted from blood. The cell subset or site label corresponds to: CD45RO+ cells pooled with CCR7-negative TemRA cells. The nucleotides read TGTGCCAGCAGTTTCGCTCTTAACTATGGCTACACCTTC. Protein translation: CASSFALNYGYTF.